Listed below are T cell receptor beta chains from one sample, sequenced in a study of shared clonotypes between healthy human individuals. Sequencing was performed with immunoSEQ multiplex PCR; in TCRdb, only in-frame clones are kept and a portion is missing. The table has a few hundred thousand clones, less than 85% seen once. Sequencing input: memory CD4+ T cells sorted from blood. The receptors were sampled from a man aged 25-45 years in good health. CDR3s include the opening cysteine and the closing phenylalanine or tryptophan. Fields, in order: V gene, J gene, CDR3 protein.

V: TRBV18; J: TRBJ1-1; CDR3: CASSRPNTGENTEAFF
V: TRBV9; J: TRBJ2-2; CDR3: CASSVEGGLGELFF
V: TRBV30; J: TRBJ2-7; CDR3: CAWSVSHTSYEQYF
V: TRBV5-8; J: TRBJ2-4; CDR3: CASSLESSGRKNIQYF
V: TRBV5-1; J: TRBJ2-7; CDR3: CASSSSLTGTYEQYF
V: TRBV5-1; J: TRBJ2-5; CDR3: CASTLGGAQETQYF
V: TRBV7-2; J: TRBJ1-1; CDR3: CASSLGRSGNTEAFF
V: TRBV5-1; J: TRBJ2-3; CDR3: CASSLSGTDTQYF
V: TRBV2; J: TRBJ2-7; CDR3: CASGTSIDEQYF
V: TRBV6-1; J: TRBJ2-7; CDR3: CASSESGQGGHEQYF
V: TRBV10-2; J: TRBJ1-3; CDR3: CASSMTGRGNTIYF
V: TRBV7-9; J: TRBJ2-3; CDR3: CASSFIAGGITDTQYF
V: TRBV4-1; J: TRBJ2-1; CDR3: CASSQVDMGFSGHNEQFF
V: TRBV27; J: TRBJ2-2; CDR3: CASSHRVAGDTGELFF
V: TRBV7-9; J: TRBJ1-1; CDR3: CASSKEGDTEAFF
V: TRBV7-9; J: TRBJ2-1; CDR3: CASSLAQLARVLNEQFF
V: TRBV7-6; J: TRBJ2-3; CDR3: CASSLAVLGSVDTQYF
V: TRBV28; J: TRBJ2-1; CDR3: CASSISGLAGGREQFF
V: TRBV18; J: TRBJ1-3; CDR3: CASSAWRSGEGNTIYF
V: TRBV29-1; J: TRBJ2-7; CDR3: CSVEDSHEQYF
V: TRBV10-2; J: TRBJ1-1; CDR3: CASTVQGNTEAFF
V: TRBV11-1; J: TRBJ2-7; CDR3: CASSSPRGGYEQYF
V: TRBV5-8; J: TRBJ2-3; CDR3: CASSLVGLADSTQYF
V: TRBV1; J: TRBJ2-5; CDR3: CTSSQDRGETQYF
V: TRBV7-2; J: TRBJ2-7; CDR3: CASSRSTTSGSGYEQYF
V: TRBV7-9; J: TRBJ2-3; CDR3: CASSSIAGVVDTQYF
V: TRBV28; J: TRBJ2-7; CDR3: CASSFLSEQYF
V: TRBV14; J: TRBJ2-7; CDR3: CASSPRDKYYEQYF
V: TRBV5-4; J: TRBJ1-3; CDR3: CASSFSRDTTGNTIYF
V: TRBV4-1; J: TRBJ2-1; CDR3: CASSQGLGLVYNEQFF
V: TRBV7-7; J: TRBJ2-5; CDR3: CASSLGTGVGETQYF
V: TRBV28; J: TRBJ2-7; CDR3: CASSGAETRTHEQYF
V: TRBV15; J: TRBJ2-4; CDR3: CATTPGVKNIQYF
V: TRBV6-1; J: TRBJ2-1; CDR3: CASSALVGLAANEQFF
V: TRBV9; J: TRBJ1-5; CDR3: CASSVGGYQPQHF
V: TRBV27; J: TRBJ2-3; CDR3: CASSLQGLAESTDTQYF